The T cell receptor beta chain under discussion was sequenced for a study of control samples from healthy donors and cancer patients. Sequencing used immunoSEQ multiplex PCR; TCRdb keeps in-frame clones, though not all of them. The table has 100,000 to 150,000 clones, approximately 92% seen once. Trimming left V 5 bases short and J 8 bases short, with 12 bases between. From germline, CDR1 is MNHNY and CDR2 SVGAGI (reference sequence). The CDR3 runs to 12 residues. Sample: blood. The J gene is TRBJ1-1, the V gene TRBV6-6; D unclear. This sequence was found in a man aged 18 to 29 in good health. CDR3 protein: CASSLRTEEAFF. CDR3 in DNA: TGTGCCAGCAGTCTCAGGACGGAGGAAGCTTTCTTT.